One T cell receptor beta chain is described in this entry. Its antigen is unknown. The sample originates from a study of cytomegalovirus exposure and HLA in healthy donors. The germline V gene encodes CDR1 SNHLY and CDR2 FYNNEI. V lost 9 bases to trimming and J lost 2 bases; unmatched junction nucleotides: 6. CDR3 length: 14 residues. Study findings and constraints: The authors later found HLA-associated TCR beta chains more clonally expanded than equally common others. TCR beta sequences numbering 15,000 to 20,000 were associated with HLA alleles at 0.05 false discovery rate in a later analysis. As a later analysis showed, a missense DCLRE1C variant was linked to trimming of TCR beta V- and J-genes.

With 60 Vbeta and 13 Jbeta primers, the PCR was carried out. The protocol was immunoSEQ multiplex PCR, while the TCRdb copy is restricted to in-frame clones and leaves out a portion. This sample has a few hundred thousand clones; roughly 80% occur once, and the top ten carry 2.5% to 3%. This receptor was taken from a man younger than 45 in good health and CMV-seronegative. The sequenced sample consisted of PBMCs. The chain recombines TRBV2 with TRBJ1-3; TRBD1 aligns across 8 bases. CDR3 DNA sequence: TGTGCCAGTCAAACAGGGGGAACTGGAAACACCATATATTTT. Translated: CASQTGGTGNTIYF.